This T cell receptor beta chain appears in the sequencing data of a study of blood T cell repertoires in COVID-19. Overall study context: Sample material is recorded as cDNA or gDNA derived from T cells, B-cell-depleted T cells, or PBMCs.

Assay used: immunoSEQ multiplex PCR; TCRdb lists only in-frame clones, some missing. The sample has under 200,000 clones; 75% to 90% are singletons. Trimming removed 6 bases from V and 4 bases from J, with 16 bases in between. CDR1 and CDR2 (germline): LNHDA, SQIVND (reference sequence). The CDR3 totals 14 residues. The recovered donors of Cohort 3 showed two negative PCRs, clearance, or symptom resolution. The chain employs TRBV19 and TRBJ2-7, with a possible D match to TRBD1 (6 bases). The sample comprised PBMCs or T cells enriched from blood (not recorded which). This clonotype was obtained from a woman aged 55-69 years who had recovered from COVID-19. CDR3 loop: CASSGTQGRYEQYF. The CDR3 DNA sequence: TGTGCCAGTAGCGGAACCCAGGGGAGATACGAGCAGTACTTC.